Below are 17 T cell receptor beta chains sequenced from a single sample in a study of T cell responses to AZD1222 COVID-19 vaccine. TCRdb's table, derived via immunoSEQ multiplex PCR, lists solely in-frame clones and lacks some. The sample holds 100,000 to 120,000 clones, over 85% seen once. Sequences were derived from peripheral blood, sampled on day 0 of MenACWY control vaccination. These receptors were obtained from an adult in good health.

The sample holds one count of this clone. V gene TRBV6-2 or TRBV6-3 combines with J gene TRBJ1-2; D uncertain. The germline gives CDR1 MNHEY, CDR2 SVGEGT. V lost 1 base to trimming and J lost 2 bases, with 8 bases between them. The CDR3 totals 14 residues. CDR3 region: CASSYLGSNYGYTF. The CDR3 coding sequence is TGTGCCAGCAGTTACTTAGGATCAAACTATGGCTACACCTTC.

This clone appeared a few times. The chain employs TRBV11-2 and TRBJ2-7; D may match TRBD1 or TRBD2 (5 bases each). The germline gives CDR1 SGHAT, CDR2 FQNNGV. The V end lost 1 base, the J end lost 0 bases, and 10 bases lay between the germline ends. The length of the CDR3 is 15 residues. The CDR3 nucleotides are TGTGCCAGCAGCTTAGTGGGGGATCTCTCCTACGAGCAGTACTTC. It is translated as CASSLVGDLSYEQYF.

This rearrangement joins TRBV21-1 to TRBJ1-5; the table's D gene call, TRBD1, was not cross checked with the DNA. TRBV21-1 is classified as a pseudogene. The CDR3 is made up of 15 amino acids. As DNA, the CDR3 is TGTGCCAGCAGCGCCCGAACAGGGGTCTACCAGCCCCAGCATTTT. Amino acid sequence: CASSARTGVYQPQHF.

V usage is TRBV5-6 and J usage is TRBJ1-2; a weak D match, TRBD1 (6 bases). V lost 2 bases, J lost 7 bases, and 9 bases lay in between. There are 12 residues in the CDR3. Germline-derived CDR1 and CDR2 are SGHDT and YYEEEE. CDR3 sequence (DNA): TGTGCCAGCAGCTTATACAGGGCTGGCTACACCTTC. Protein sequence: CASSLYRAGYTF.

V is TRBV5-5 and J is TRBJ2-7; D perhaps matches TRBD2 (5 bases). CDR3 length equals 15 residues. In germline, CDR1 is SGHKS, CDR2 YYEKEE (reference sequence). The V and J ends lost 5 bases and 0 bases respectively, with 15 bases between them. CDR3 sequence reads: CASSHNQEASYEQYF. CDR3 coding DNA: TGTGCCAGCAGTCACAACCAGGAGGCCTCCTACGAGCAGTACTTC.

The CDR3 region has the DNA TGTGCCAGCAGCTTATCCACCGGTGGGGTCTACGAGCAGTACTTC. This sequence encodes CASSLSTGGVYEQYF. The chain employs TRBV7-6 and TRBJ2-7; no clear D gene. CDR1 and CDR2 (germline): SGHVS, FNYEAQ. CDR3 length equals 15 residues. The V end was cut by 2 bases, the J end by 3 bases, with 14 bases between.

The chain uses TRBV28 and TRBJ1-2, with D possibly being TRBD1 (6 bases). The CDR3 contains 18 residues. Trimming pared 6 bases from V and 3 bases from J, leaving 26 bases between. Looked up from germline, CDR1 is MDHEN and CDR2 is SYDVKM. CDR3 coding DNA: TGTGCCAGCAGGCCTGCCGGGACACATACCAAGGGGTACTATGGCTACACCTTC. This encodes CASRPAGTHTKGYYGYTF.

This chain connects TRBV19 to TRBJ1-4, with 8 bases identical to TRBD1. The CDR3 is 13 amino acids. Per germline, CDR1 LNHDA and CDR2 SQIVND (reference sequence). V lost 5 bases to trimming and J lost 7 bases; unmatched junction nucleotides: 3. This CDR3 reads CASSDRGGEKLFF. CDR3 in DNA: TGTGCCAGTAGTGACAGGGGCGGTGAAAAACTGTTTTTT.

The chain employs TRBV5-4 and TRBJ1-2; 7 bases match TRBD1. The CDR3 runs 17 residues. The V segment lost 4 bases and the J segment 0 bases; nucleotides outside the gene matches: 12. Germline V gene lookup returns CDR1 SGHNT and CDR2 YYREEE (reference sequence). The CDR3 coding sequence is TGTGCCAGCAGCCGTCCCGGGACAGTTACAGCTAACTATGGCTACACCTTC. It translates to CASSRPGTVTANYGYTF. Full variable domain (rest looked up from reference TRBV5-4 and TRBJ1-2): ETGVTQSPTHLIKTRGQQVTLRCSSQSGHNTVSWYQQALGQGPQFIFQYYREEENGRGNFPPRFSGLQFPNYSSELNVNALELDDSALYLCASSRPGTVTANYGYTFGSGTRLTVV.

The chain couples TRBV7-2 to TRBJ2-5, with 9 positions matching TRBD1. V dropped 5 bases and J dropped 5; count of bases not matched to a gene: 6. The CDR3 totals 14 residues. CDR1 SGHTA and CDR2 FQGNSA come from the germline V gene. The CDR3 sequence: CASSPTGGWETQYF. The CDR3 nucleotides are TGTGCCAGCAGCCCGACAGGGGGTTGGGAGACCCAGTACTTC.

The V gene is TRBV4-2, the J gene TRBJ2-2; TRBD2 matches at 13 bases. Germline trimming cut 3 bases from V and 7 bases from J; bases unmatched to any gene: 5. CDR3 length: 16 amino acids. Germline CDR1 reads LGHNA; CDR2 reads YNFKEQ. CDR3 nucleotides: TGTGCCAGCAGCCAGCGGACTAGCGGGGGTAACGGGGAGCTGTTTTTT. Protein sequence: CASSQRTSGGNGELFF.

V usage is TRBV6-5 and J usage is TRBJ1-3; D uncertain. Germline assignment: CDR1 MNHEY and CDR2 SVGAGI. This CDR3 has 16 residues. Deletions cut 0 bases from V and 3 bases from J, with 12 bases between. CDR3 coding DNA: TGTGCCAGCAGTTACTCGTCCCCCGGCGGTGGAAACACCATATATTTT. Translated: CASSYSSPGGGNTIYF.

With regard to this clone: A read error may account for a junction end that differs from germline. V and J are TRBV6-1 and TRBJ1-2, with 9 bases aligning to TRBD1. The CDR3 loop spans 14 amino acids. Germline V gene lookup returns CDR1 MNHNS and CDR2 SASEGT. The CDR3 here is CASNEQGAVYGYTF. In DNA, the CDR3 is TGTGCCAGCAATGAACAGGGGGCGGTCTATGGCTACACCTTC.

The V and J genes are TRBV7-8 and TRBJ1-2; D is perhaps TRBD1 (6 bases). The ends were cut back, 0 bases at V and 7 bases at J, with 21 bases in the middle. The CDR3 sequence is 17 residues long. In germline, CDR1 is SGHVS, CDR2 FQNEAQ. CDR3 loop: CASSLARRGGGVSGYTF. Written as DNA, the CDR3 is TGTGCCAGCAGCTTAGCCCGGAGGGGCGGGGGCGTTTCTGGCTACACCTTC.

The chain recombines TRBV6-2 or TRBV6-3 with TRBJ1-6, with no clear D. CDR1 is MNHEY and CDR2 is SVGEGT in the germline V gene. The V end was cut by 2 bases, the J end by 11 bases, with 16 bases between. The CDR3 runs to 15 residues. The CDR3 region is CASSYTVVGFPPLHF. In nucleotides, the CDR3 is TGTGCCAGCAGTTACACCGTCGTCGGGTTTCCACCCCTCCACTTT.

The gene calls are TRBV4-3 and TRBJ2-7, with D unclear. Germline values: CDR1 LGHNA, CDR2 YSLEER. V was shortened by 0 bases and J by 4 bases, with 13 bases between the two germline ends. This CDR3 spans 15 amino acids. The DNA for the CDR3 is TGCGCCAGCAGCCAAGATTCGGTGGGCACGTACGAGCAGTACTTC. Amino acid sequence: CASSQDSVGTYEQYF.

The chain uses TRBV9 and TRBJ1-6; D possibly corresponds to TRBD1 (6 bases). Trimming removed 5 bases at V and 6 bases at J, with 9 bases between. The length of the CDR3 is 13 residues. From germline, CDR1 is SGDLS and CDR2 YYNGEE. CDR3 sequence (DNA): TGTGCCAGCAGAGGGGGTGTTAATTCACCCCTCCACTTT. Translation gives CASRGGVNSPLHF.